This is a list of T cell receptor beta chains from one sample in a study of blood T cell repertoires in COVID-19. The table came from immunoSEQ multiplex PCR; TCRdb's copy has only in-frame clones and leaves some out. The sample has approximately 300,000 clones, 90% seen once. The source material was PBMCs or T cells enriched from blood (not recorded which). These receptors originate from a woman in her twenties or thirties who had been exposed to COVID-19. Each CDR3 is given without its conserved first and last residue. Each record gives: V gene, J gene, CDR3 protein.

TRBV27	TRBJ1-2	ASSARTGANYGYT
TRBV15	TRBJ2-7	ATSRGGQTEQY
TRBV6-5	TRBJ1-2	ASRKQGASNYGYT
TRBV6-5	TRBJ2-7	ASWTRTVGYEQY
TRBV24-1	TRBJ2-3	ATRGTGGVPDTQY
TRBV5-1	TRBJ2-3	ASSAGQGFSDTQY
TRBV25-1	TRBJ1-2	ASRFAGGYGYT
TRBV5-1	TRBJ1-5	ASSLGPGAPYSNQPQH
TRBV12-1	TRBJ1-2	ASSLKYRGNYGYT
TRBV11-3	TRBJ2-7	ASSLGTSSYEQY
TRBV14	TRBJ2-3	ASSYSTDTQY
TRBV5-4	TRBJ2-7	ASSRNRQSHEQY
TRBV12-3/TRBV12-4	TRBJ1-4	ASRRGSEKLF
TRBV27	TRBJ1-2	ASSSARSPGGGYT
TRBV11-2	TRBJ2-7	ASSRQGEDYEQY
TRBV6-5	TRBJ2-7	ASASGQSYEQY
TRBV4-2	TRBJ1-6	ASSQFDGQEDYNSPLH
TRBV9	TRBJ2-2	ASSNQGPHNTGELF
TRBV7-9	TRBJ1-2	ASRPQGHGYT